The T cell receptor (beta chain) described here comes from a study of spatial heterogeneity in lung cancer. Background on the study: Counts of TCR transcripts in tumor regions tracked strongly with a T cell module score that came from matched bulk RNA-seq. Study-level findings and limits: The number of expanded tumor alpha and beta chains correlated with mutation number.

The CDR3 runs to 19 residues. V lost 2 bases to trimming and J lost 3 bases; unmatched junction nucleotides: 11. The sample's time point: sample taken at primary tumor resection. In each case, whole RNA from tumor, nontumor lung or frozen PBMC was sequenced unsorted. Each molecule of TCR cDNA was tagged with one unique molecular identifier. TCRdb re-derived calls from the 5' RACE reads in MiXCR, one entry per CDR3 protein. The repertoire holds about 9,800 distinct CDR3 sequences, with less than 65% as singletons. Remarks on this clonotype: Its antigen is not identified. The library was prepared for alpha chains; this beta chain is a stray read, so its frequency means little.

The origin of this receptor is a female donor with early-stage non-small cell lung cancer. The sequencing here drew on lung tumor tissue, taken at surgery. This rearrangement joins TRBV12-3 or TRBV12-4 to TRBJ2-6, with 9 bases lining up with TRBD1. CDR3 nucleotide sequence: TGTGCCAGCAGTTTAACACAGGGGGCGAATTCCTTTGGGGCCAACGTCCTGACTTTC. Amino acid sequence: CASSLTQGANSFGANVLTF.